The T cell receptor (beta chain) described here comes from a study of blood T cell repertoires in COVID-19. Trimming shortened V by 3 bases and J by 5 bases, and 6 bases separated the two germline ends. The length of the CDR3 is 12 residues. Germline-derived CDR1 and CDR2 are SGHNT and YYREEE (reference sequence). Methods used by the authors: Reference gene primer amplification yielded estimated nucleated cell counts. Using immunoSEQ multiplex PCR, the repertoire was profiled, and TCRdb retains in-frame clones only, with some absent. Clone size and the V and J calls come from that table; the DNA yielded D and trimming. This table has tens of thousands of clones, over 70% appearing once.

The sequence was obtained from a man in his 70s with acute or convalescent COVID-19. The chain employs TRBV5-4 and TRBJ2-1, with D hard to call. Material: peripheral blood. Written as DNA, the CDR3 is TGTGCCAGCAGCTCCTACCACAATGAGCAGTTCTTC. It yields the protein CASSSYHNEQFF.